This entry concerns a single TCR beta chain. What it recognizes is unknown. This record belongs to a study of shared clonotypes between healthy human individuals. The test was conducted at deep level. It was across several immunoSEQ plates that each subset's genomic DNA was evenly split. Method: immunoSEQ multiplex PCR; TCRdb's copy keeps in-frame clones and lacks some. The sample yields about 700,000 clones, about 92% seen once. Cells designated naive CD8 were CD45RO-negative and were positively selected for CCR7, with terminally differentiated effector memory CD45RA+ cells excluded. Per germline, CDR1 SGHAT and CDR2 FQNNGV. The CDR3 loop spans 16 amino acids. Trimming took 3 bases from V and 0 from J; bases not matched to a gene: 5. Findings of the study overall: Despite large depth, sorted-subset datasets appeared incompletely sequenced.

The sequence came from a young man in good health. The chain joins TRBV11-2 to TRBJ2-7, with 10 positions matching TRBD2. Sequencing was done on a sample of naive CD8+ T cells sorted from blood. The CDR3 coding sequence is TGTGCCAGCAGCTTGGTAGCGGGAGGCTTCTCCTACGAGCAGTACTTC. Protein sequence: CASSLVAGGFSYEQYF.